Listed below are T cell receptor beta chains from one sample, sequenced in a study of identical twins' blood T cells. TCRdb recomputed calls from the 5' RACE reads with MiXCR, one row per CDR3 protein. The table includes 300,000 to 450,000 distinct CDR3 sequences, roughly 31% detected once. Sequencing was performed on PBMCs. These receptor sequences come from a woman aged 18-55 years in good health. CDR3s include the opening cysteine and the closing phenylalanine or tryptophan. The D gene is left open where the match is weak. Some rows have no size entry. The others give once, few or many, or a class for an expanded clone.

>TRBV2|TRBJ1-2|few|TRBD1
TGTGCCAGCAGGAGACAGGGCCTTTATGGCTACACCTTC
CASRRQGLYGYTF
>TRBV20-1|TRBJ1-5|few|NA
TGCAGTGCTAGTCGGAACAGAGATAGCAATCAGCCCCAGCATTTT
CSASRNRDSNQPQHF
>TRBV7-8|TRBJ2-3|NA|NA
TGTGCCAGCAGCATAGGTATAGATACGCAGTATTTT
CASSIGIDTQYF
>TRBV20-1|TRBJ1-2|NA|NA
TGCAGTGCTAGAGATCCGGGCCCCCGAGGTGGCTACACCTTC
CSARDPGPRGGYTF
>TRBV12-3/TRBV12-4|TRBJ1-4|many|TRBD1
TGTGCCAGCAGACAGACCGGGACAGGTGGTGAAAAACTGTTTTTT
CASRQTGTGGEKLFF
>TRBV12-3/TRBV12-4|TRBJ1-2|few|NA
TGTGCCAGCAGTTTTGCGGACTGGCTTAACTATGGCTACACCTTC
CASSFADWLNYGYTF
>TRBV20-1|TRBJ1-1|few|NA
TGCAGTGCTAGAGACCTGGAAATACCCACTGAAGCTTTCTTT
CSARDLEIPTEAFF
>TRBV20-1|TRBJ2-1|few|TRBD2
TGCAGTGCTCCCAGGGATAGCGGGAGAAGTTGGTACAATGAGCAGTTCTTC
CSAPRDSGRSWYNEQFF
>TRBV7-9|TRBJ1-6|NA|NA
TGTGCCAGCAGTGGGTGGGTCTATAATTCACCCCTCCACTTT
CASSGWVYNSPLHF
>TRBV2|TRBJ1-5|many|TRBD1
TGTGCCAGCAGGGAGGTCAGGGGGCTTCGGAGCAATCAGCCCCAGCATTTT
CASREVRGLRSNQPQHF
>TRBV29-1|TRBJ1-2|NA|TRBD1
TGCAGCGTTTTCCCAGGGGACAGCTATGGCTACACCTTC
CSVFPGDSYGYTF
>TRBV5-6|TRBJ2-7|few|NA
TGTGCCAGCTGCGTCCAGGGACGAGGCGAGCAGTACTTC
CASCVQGRGEQYF
>TRBV29-1|TRBJ1-3|NA|TRBD1
TGCAGCGTTGATGACGGACAGGCCCAATCCTCTGGAAACACCATATATTTT
CSVDDGQAQSSGNTIYF
>TRBV12-3/TRBV12-4|TRBJ1-5|many|NA
TGTGCCAGCAGTTTTGCGGGACATCAGCCCCAGCATTTT
CASSFAGHQPQHF
>TRBV12-3/TRBV12-4|TRBJ1-2|few|NA
TGTGCCAGCGGATACAGCGGTCTTGGCTACACCTTC
CASGYSGLGYTF
>TRBV6-1|TRBJ1-3|NA|NA
TGTGCCAGCAGTAACGTACGGTCTGGAAACACCATATATTTT
CASSNVRSGNTIYF
>TRBV11-2|TRBJ2-7|NA|NA
TGTGCCAGCAGCTTCGGAATGGCGTACGAGCAGTACTTC
CASSFGMAYEQYF
>TRBV20-1|TRBJ1-3|NA|NA
TGCAGTGCTCAAGCGAACACCATATATTTT
CSAQANTIYF
>TRBV5-6|TRBJ1-5|few|TRBD1
TGTGCCAGCAGCACCGGGACAGGATTTAATCAGCCCCAGCATTTT
CASSTGTGFNQPQHF
>TRBV20-1|TRBJ2-7|NA|TRBD1
TGCAGTGCTAGAAATTACAAAGGGGGCCAATCCTACGAGCAGTACTTC
CSARNYKGGQSYEQYF
>TRBV5-5|TRBJ1-1|NA|NA
TGTGCCAGCAGCCCGGGGGCCCTCATGAACACTGAAGCTTTCTTT
CASSPGALMNTEAFF
>TRBV20-1|TRBJ2-3|NA|TRBD2
TGCAGTGCGAGGGGACAAGCGGGAGGCACAGATACGCAGTATTTT
CSARGQAGGTDTQYF
>TRBV20-1|TRBJ2-1|NA|NA
TGCAGTGCTAGCTCGGGGGCATTCTACAATGAGCAGTTCTTC
CSASSGAFYNEQFF
>TRBV5-1|TRBJ2-7|once|NA
TGCGCCAGCAGCTTGGTCAGGGGCCCCTACGAGCAGTACTTC
CASSLVRGPYEQYF
>TRBV9|TRBJ1-2|NA|NA
TGTGCCAGCGGCGTAGCTCCGGGGGCAGGGGCCTATGGCTACACCTTC
CASGVAPGAGAYGYTF
>TRBV29-1|TRBJ1-2|NA|NA
TGCATCGCCGGGACATTTGAAATCGGAAACTATGGCTACACCTTC
CIAGTFEIGNYGYTF
>TRBV20-1|TRBJ2-7|NA|NA
TGCAGTGCCCCTTTCGGGTACGAGCAGTACTTC
CSAPFGYEQYF
>TRBV5-1|TRBJ2-3|NA|NA
TGCGCCAGCAGCTTTGCCCCCGGACAGACTAGCACAGATACGCAGTATTTT
CASSFAPGQTSTDTQYF
>TRBV2|TRBJ2-1|many|TRBD2
TGTGCCAGCCGACTAGCGGGAAACAATGAGCAGTTCTTC
CASRLAGNNEQFF
>TRBV29-1|TRBJ2-1|NA|NA
NA
CSVGPGTSLEFF
>TRBV20-1|TRBJ2-2|NA|NA
TGCGGTGCTAGGATACAGGGCGGCGGGGAGCTGTTTTTT
CGARIQGGGELFF
>TRBV25-1|TRBJ1-1|many|NA
TGTGCCAGCAGTGAAATGGGGATGAACACTGAAGCTTTCTTT
CASSEMGMNTEAFF
>TRBV12-3/TRBV12-4|TRBJ1-2|NA|TRBD1
TGTGCCAGCAATCCTGGGACAGCCCGAGGCCTGGAAATCTTC
CASNPGTARGLEIF
>TRBV3-1|TRBJ1-1|NA|NA
TGTGCCAGCAGCTACCGGGCCCTAAACCCTGAAGCTTTCTTT
CASSYRALNPEAFF
>TRBV29-1|TRBJ1-1|few|NA
TGCAGCGTTGGATCCGGGTTCACTGAAGCTTTCTTT
CSVGSGFTEAFF
>TRBV20-1|TRBJ1-5|once|TRBD1
TGCAGTGCTCCCTCGGACAGGGGGATTCGGCAGCCCCAGCATTTT
CSAPSDRGIRQPQHF
>TRBV6-5|TRBJ1-1|few|NA
TGTGCCAGCAGTTCCCCTTCCGCGGCGAACACTGAAGCTTTCTTT
CASSSPSAANTEAFF
>TRBV5-1|TRBJ2-2|NA|NA
TGCGCCAGCAGCTTGGCCCGGGTGTACAACACCGGGGAGCTGTTTTTT
CASSLARVYNTGELFF
>TRBV20-1|TRBJ2-3|few|TRBD1
TGCAGTGCACAAGCCTTAAGACAGGGACGCACAGATACGCAGTATTTT
CSAQALRQGRTDTQYF
>TRBV12-3/TRBV12-4|TRBJ2-1|few|TRBD1
TGTGCCAGCAGCGTCAGGGGGCGACGCAATGAGCAGTTCTTC
CASSVRGRRNEQFF
>TRBV20-1|TRBJ2-1|few|TRBD2
TGCAGTGCTTTTAGCGGGAGCTCCTACAATGAGCAGTTCTTC
CSAFSGSSYNEQFF
>TRBV27|TRBJ2-3|few|NA
TGTGCCAGCAGTTCCTACAGGGAACGGGCAGATACGCAGTATTTT
CASSSYRERADTQYF
>TRBV19|TRBJ1-1|many|NA
TGTGCCAGTAGGGGGGAAGAAGCTTTCTTT
CASRGEEAFF
>TRBV20-1|TRBJ2-7|NA|TRBD1
TGCAGTGCTAGCACAATTGGACAGGGTGCGTACGAGCAGTACTTC
CSASTIGQGAYEQYF
>TRBV5-6|TRBJ1-6|few|TRBD1
TGTGCCAGCAGCCACGGACAGGCGGGTTCACCCCTCCACTTT
CASSHGQAGSPLHF
>TRBV27|TRBJ2-1|few|NA
TGTGCCAGCCGAACCTGGGACAACTTCCAGTTCTTC
CASRTWDNFQFF
>TRBV29-1|TRBJ2-1|many|NA
TGCAGCGTTGAAGGCCCCTTAGGCTACAATGAGCAGTTCTTC
CSVEGPLGYNEQFF
>TRBV18|TRBJ2-3|many|NA
TGTGCCAGCCCGCTCCCAGAATGGCGTGTTGGCACAGATACGCAGTATTTT
CASPLPEWRVGTDTQYF
>TRBV20-1|TRBJ1-1|NA|NA
TGCAGTGCTAGAGATTTGTTAGGGGGGGACACTGAAGCTTTCTTT
CSARDLLGGDTEAFF
>TRBV20-1|TRBJ1-2|NA|NA
TGCAGTGCTTGGACAGCGAGCTATGGCTACACCTTC
CSAWTASYGYTF
>TRBV9|TRBJ2-3|few|TRBD2
TGTGCCAGCAGCGTAGGATTAGCGGGGGGGGAGGATACGCAGTATTTT
CASSVGLAGGEDTQYF
>TRBV28|TRBJ2-7|few|TRBD1
TGTGCCAGCAGCCTGACAGGGATCTCCTACGAGCAGTACTTC
CASSLTGISYEQYF
>TRBV5-1|TRBJ1-4|NA|NA
TGCGCCAGCAGCACCGGGGGGCGAGGTGAAAAACTGTTTTTT
CASSTGGRGEKLFF
>TRBV29-1|TRBJ2-3|many|TRBD1
TGCAGCGCTATCGCCGGGGGACAGGGTCCAGATACGCAGTATTTT
CSAIAGGQGPDTQYF
>TRBV21-1|TRBJ2-1|many|NA
TGTGCCAGCAGCATCCAGACTCGAACGGGACAGCCATACAATGAGCAGTTCTTC
CASSIQTRTGQPYNEQFF
>TRBV7-9|TRBJ2-1|few|NA
TGTGCCAGCAGCGAAGTTAATCCCGGTGGGAAGCAGTTCTTC
CASSEVNPGGKQFF
>TRBV4-1|TRBJ1-1|NA|NA
TGCGCCAGCAGCGCGGGTAGGGCCGGGAACACTGAAGCTTTCTTT
CASSAGRAGNTEAFF
>TRBV10-2|TRBJ1-5|NA|NA
TGCGCCAGCAGTGACAGGGCGGCCAATCAGCCCCAGCATTTT
CASSDRAANQPQHF
>TRBV11-1|TRBJ1-5|few|NA
TGTGCCAGCAGCTTTAGACGGATCAATCAGCCCCAGCATTTT
CASSFRRINQPQHF